This TCR beta chain originates from a study of T cell clones after liver transplantation. Overall study context: TCRbeta sequencing after a pre-transplant mixed lymphocyte reaction identified graft-donor-reactive clones, later tracked in post-transplant blood. Patients counted as tolerant after at least one year off all immunosuppression, enzymes not exceeding twice normal.

TCRdb's copy holds only in-frame clones and misses some; the assay was immunoSEQ multiplex PCR. Among 15,000 or so clones, about nine tenths were seen once, and the ten largest hold 40% to 55%. V lost 5 bases and J 1 base, leaving 8 bases between the germline ends. Germline V gene sequence: CDR1 MNHNS, CDR2 SASEGT. The length of the CDR3 is 13 residues. The chain couples TRBV6-1 to TRBJ2-5, with D unresolved. This sequence originates from a human donor who received a liver transplant. The sample here was CD8+ T cells from blood, taken before liver transplant. CDR3 nucleotide sequence: TGTGCCAGCAGTCTTCTGTCCCAAGAGACCCAGTACTTC. Protein sequence: CASSLLSQETQYF.